The next 31 T cell receptor beta chains were all read from a single sample in a study of metastatic and nonmetastatic thyroid tumors. Patients underwent thyroid surgery, and none had received any treatment before it. TCRdb used MiXCR to call clones anew from the PCR reads. The table records 15,000 to 20,000 clones, 29% of them present only once. The specimen was tumor tissue. These receptors were collected from a female donor with papillary thyroid cancer or a benign thyroid nodule (not recorded which). Some clones in this sample may be carry-over from other donors' samples.

This chain links TRBV5-1 with TRBJ2-1, with a weak D call TRBD1 (5 bases). Per germline, CDR1 SGHRS and CDR2 YFSETQ. The CDR3 is 17 amino acids. Trimming took 0 bases from V and 0 from J, leaving 13 bases between them. This CDR3 reads CASSLEGRASSYNEQFF. The CDR3 nucleotides are TGCGCCAGCAGCTTGGAAGGCAGGGCAAGCTCCTACAATGAGCAGTTCTTC.

This clone was observed a handful of times. This chain joins TRBV28 and TRBJ2-7, with D perhaps TRBD1 (5 bases). V was shortened by 6 bases and J by 2 bases, with 14 bases between the two germline ends. The germline CDR1 and CDR2 sequences are MDHEN and SYDVKM. CDR3 size: 14 residues. The DNA for the CDR3 is TGTGCCAGCAGAACCCCTGACAGAACCTACGAGCAGTACTTC. Its translation: CASRTPDRTYEQYF.

The chain joins TRBV5-1 to TRBJ1-3; D is unresolved. V was shortened by 4 bases and J by 0 bases, with 8 bases between the two germline ends. The CDR3 spans 14 residues. Per the germline V gene, CDR1 is SGHRS and CDR2 is YFSETQ. This CDR3 reads CASSEQNSGNTIYF. The CDR3 DNA follows: TGCGCCAGCAGCGAACAGAACTCTGGAAACACCATATATTTT.

The gene calls are TRBV6-1 and TRBJ2-2, with TRBD1 matching 7 bases. In germline, CDR1 is MNHNS, CDR2 SASEGT. The V and J ends lost 7 bases and 6 bases, in that order; junction bases with no gene match: 5. This CDR3 has 13 residues. The CDR3, as DNA: TGTGCCAGCAACGAGCAGGGGGCCGGGGAGCTGTTTTTT. It translates to CASNEQGAGELFF.

The chain is built from TRBV18 and TRBJ2-3; possibly TRBD2 for D (5 bases). The germline V gene encodes CDR1 KGHSH and CDR2 LQKENI. The CDR3 runs to 13 residues. V was clipped by 3 bases and J by 3 bases, with 7 bases between them. CDR3 protein: CASSPDSTDTQYF. In nucleotides, the CDR3 is TGTGCCAGCTCACCGGACTCAACAGATACGCAGTATTTT.

The V call is TRBV28, the J call TRBJ2-7; TRBD2 agrees at 7 bases. V gave up 6 bases and J gave up 6 bases; unmatched junction bases: 14. CDR3 size: 15 residues. Germline CDR1 reads MDHEN; CDR2 reads SYDVKM. This chain's CDR3 is CASSLSSVQRGEQYF. The DNA for the CDR3 is TGTGCCAGCAGCCTTTCTAGCGTACAGCGGGGCGAGCAGTACTTC.

This clone was counted ten times or more. The sample holds other DNA sequences that translate to the same CDR3. This CDR3 reads CASMELAGGEQYF. CDR3 nucleotide sequence: TGTGCCAGCATGGAACTAGCGGGAGGGGAGCAGTACTTC. The rearrangement links TRBV6-1 to TRBJ2-7; 13 bases are shared with TRBD2. This CDR3 contains 13 residues. Germline CDR1 and CDR2: MNHNS and SASEGT. V shed 7 bases and J 7 bases; nucleotides not matched to a gene: 4.

The V gene is TRBV11-2, the J gene TRBJ2-5; D remains ambiguous. Trimming left V 5 bases short and J 1 base short, with 2 bases between. The CDR3 length is 11 residues. Looked up from germline, CDR1 is SGHAT and CDR2 is FQNNGV. Here the CDR3 DNA reads TGTGCCAGCAGCATCCAAGAGACCCAGTACTTC. Encoded protein: CASSIQETQYF.

Judged by abundance, this clone is medium-sized (0.01 to 0.1%). The chain combines TRBV5-1 with TRBJ2-7, with D possibly being TRBD1 (6 bases). The CDR3 covers 14 residues. The ends were cut back, 0 bases at V and 5 bases at J, with 12 bases in the middle. Germline lookup yields CDR1 SGHRS and CDR2 YFSETQ. CDR3 nucleotide sequence: TGCGCCAGCAGCTTGGACGGCAGGGGACACGAGCAGTACTTC. It specifies CASSLDGRGHEQYF. Looking up the rest from reference TRBV5-1 and TRBJ2-7 gives the full variable domain: KAGVTQTPRYLIKTRGQQVTLSCSPISGHRSVSWYQQTPGQGLQFLFEYFSETQRNKGNFPGRFSGRQFSNSRSEMNVSTLELGDSALYLCASSLDGRGHEQYFGPGTRLTVT.

Details on this clone: The CDR3 does not end in the conserved phenylalanine or tryptophan, so this is likely a read error. The DNA is omitted, as the CDR3 cannot be located on it reliably, and the CDR3 follows TCRdb's listing. This chain connects TRBV27 to TRBJ2-1. CDR1 and CDR2 (germline): MNHEY, SMNVEV (reference sequence). The CDR3 spans 13 amino acids, including both terminal residues. CDR3 region: CASSLRPYNEPII.

The chain is built from TRBV6-1 and TRBJ1-6; 8 positions match TRBD1. The V gene's germline CDR1 is MNHNS and CDR2 SASEGT. V lost 10 bases and J lost 1; bases outside the gene matches: 6. The CDR3 length is 15 residues. CDR3 bases: TGTGCCACCGAGAGGACAGGGTCCTATAATTCACCCCTCCACTTT. Translating gives CATERTGSYNSPLHF.

This clone has a handful of counts. The rearrangement links TRBV6-2 or TRBV6-3 to TRBJ2-2, with 9 nucleotides matching TRBD1. The CDR3 is 15 residues long. Germline values: CDR1 MNHEY, CDR2 SVGEGT. J was trimmed by 5 bases and V by 0 bases; bases with no gene match: 1. The DNA for the CDR3 is TGTGCCAGCAGTTACTCCGGACAGGGGACCGGGGAGCTGTTTTTT. It encodes CASSYSGQGTGELFF.

A remark on this clone: At one end the junction does not follow the germline gene, possibly because of a read error. The chain uses TRBV12-3 or TRBV12-4 and TRBJ2-3; D remains ambiguous. The CDR3 totals 14 residues. The CDR3 nucleotides are TGTGCCAGCAGCTTAGATCCGGGCCTACATACGCAGTATTTT. Translated, it gives CASSLDPGLHTQYF.

As concerns this clone: The sample contains more than one DNA sequence encoding this CDR3. This chain uses TRBV20-1 with TRBJ2-1; TRBD2 might be the D (5 bases). V shed 5 bases and J shed 10 bases, with 18 bases lying between them. The germline V gene has CDR1 DFQATT and CDR2 SNEGSKA (reference sequence). CDR3 length: 13 amino acids. The DNA of the CDR3 is TGCAGTGCTCCTCGGACCAGTGGGAGAGAGCAGTTCTTC. Amino acid sequence: CSAPRTSGREQFF.

By share, this clone ranks as medium-sized. The chain links TRBV12-3 or TRBV12-4 to TRBJ1-1; D call uncertain. CDR3 length equals 13 residues. Deletions cut 7 bases from V and 1 base from J, with 10 bases between. CDR3 nucleotides: TGTGCCAGCATGGAGGGATCGAACACTGAAGCTTTCTTT. The encoded protein is CASMEGSNTEAFF.

The V and J genes are TRBV20-1 and TRBJ2-3, with a weak D call TRBD2 (6 bases). CDR1 and CDR2 (germline): DFQATT, SNEGSKA (reference sequence). Trimming left V 4 bases short and J 11 bases short, with 19 bases between. The length of the CDR3 is 13 residues. CDR3 sequence: CSATPSESGLQYF. CDR3 nucleotides: TGCAGTGCTACCCCCAGCGAGTCGGGACTGCAGTATTTT.

This chain joins TRBV11-2 and TRBJ2-3; D is unclear. From germline, CDR1 is SGHAT and CDR2 FQNNGV. Trimming stripped 5 bases from V and 1 base from J, with 16 bases between. The CDR3 extends over 16 amino acids. The CDR3 DNA sequence: TGTGCCAGCAGCCCTCTCACCCCTTTTGGCACAGATACGCAGTATTTT. This sequence encodes CASSPLTPFGTDTQYF.

This clone was seen at least ten times. This chain joins TRBV18 and TRBJ2-2; D possibly corresponds to TRBD2 (5 bases). The CDR3 is 15 residues long. The V gene's germline CDR1 is KGHSH and CDR2 LQKENI. V lost 0 bases, J lost 6 bases, and 11 bases lay in between. The DNA for the CDR3 is TGTGCCAGCTCACCACCTTCGGGATTCTCCGGGGAGCTGTTTTTT. It codes for CASSPPSGFSGELFF. The full variable domain, completed using reference TRBV18 and TRBJ2-2, is NAGVMQNPRHLVRRRGQEARLRCSPMKGHSHVYWYRQLPEEGLKFMVYLQKENIIDESGMPKERFSAEFPKEGPSILRIQQVVRGDSAAYFCASSPPSGFSGELFFGEGSRLTVL.

By sample share, this clone is medium-sized. The CDR3 here is CASVPRADSDYGYTF. The CDR3 DNA reads as TGTGCCAGCGTCCCCCGCGCGGACAGTGACTATGGCTACACCTTC. V gene TRBV6-1 combines with J gene TRBJ1-2, with D perhaps TRBD1 (6 bases). Germline V gene data show CDR1 as MNHNS and CDR2 as SASEGT. Between the trimmed V and J ends, which lost 8 bases and 3 bases, there was a span of 19 bases. The CDR3 covers 15 residues.

The V gene is TRBV20-1, the J gene TRBJ1-6, with D hard to call. CDR1 and CDR2 from the germline V gene are DFQATT and SNEGSKA (reference sequence). The CDR3 extends over 16 amino acids. Trimming left V 0 bases short and J 0 bases short, with 9 bases between. The CDR3 sequence: CSARDEGSSYNSPLHF. The CDR3 nucleotides are TGCAGTGCTAGAGATGAAGGGAGCTCCTATAATTCACCCCTCCACTTT.

The chain recombines TRBV20-1 with TRBJ1-2; D remains ambiguous. The CDR3 runs 20 residues. The ends were cut back, 0 bases at V and 7 bases at J, with 33 bases in the middle. Germline-derived CDR1 and CDR2 are DFQATT and SNEGSKA (reference sequence). In nucleotides, the CDR3 is TGCAGTGCTAGAGATTCGTTTTTTCGGCTGGTGGGCGGGCGAGTCTCTGGCTACACCTTC. Translated, it gives CSARDSFFRLVGGRVSGYTF.

This clone is medium-sized within its sample. The rearrangement links TRBV6-1 to TRBJ1-6, with unresolved D. The CDR3 covers 12 residues. V was pared by 6 bases and J by 14 bases, with 14 bases between. In germline, CDR1 is MNHNS, CDR2 SASEGT. CDR3 nucleotides: TGTGCCAGCAGGCCAGGACCCCCAACCCTCCACTTT. This encodes CASRPGPPTLHF.

V is TRBV12-3 or TRBV12-4 and J is TRBJ2-4; 9 bases are a match to TRBD2. The CDR3 runs to 12 residues. J gave up 15 bases and V 6 bases, and 9 bases lay outside the gene matches. In nucleotides, the CDR3 is TGTGCCAGCAGCCTTGGCGGGAGGGTTCGGTACTTC. This translates into CASSLGGRVRYF.

This clone was seen a handful of times. The chain carries TRBV6-1 and TRBJ1-2, with D perhaps TRBD1 (6 bases). Trimming left V 2 bases short and J 7 bases short, with 14 bases between. The V gene's germline CDR1 is MNHNS and CDR2 SASEGT. The CDR3 has 14 amino acids. The CDR3 nucleotides are TGTGCCAGCAGTGAAATTTTTATGGACAGTGGCTACACCTTC. As protein: CASSEIFMDSGYTF.

This clone was seen only a few times. The V call is TRBV6-1, the J call TRBJ2-3; 7 nucleotides line up with TRBD2. Germline values: CDR1 MNHNS, CDR2 SASEGT. The CDR3 totals 14 residues. Losses at the gene ends were 6 bases for V and 1 base for J; bases not matched to a gene: 4. The CDR3 loop reads CASRGSGGTDTQYF. The CDR3 DNA reads as TGTGCCAGCAGGGGAAGCGGGGGCACAGATACGCAGTATTTT.

This clone occurred a few times. V usage is TRBV19 and J usage is TRBJ1-1; D unresolved. This CDR3 is built from 13 residues. The V and J ends lost 0 bases and 5 bases respectively, with 7 bases between them. CDR1 LNHDA and CDR2 SQIVND come from the germline V gene (reference sequence). Here the CDR3 reads CASSIDRTTEAFF. CDR3 sequence (DNA): TGTGCCAGTAGTATAGACCGGACTACTGAAGCTTTCTTT.

This clone is medium-sized. The CDR3 sequence: CASSLEGAYGYTF. CDR3 DNA sequence: TGTGCCAGCAGCTTAGAAGGGGCCTATGGCTACACCTTC. The V call is TRBV11-2, the J call TRBJ1-2, with a possible D match to TRBD1 (5 bases). The V gene's germline CDR1 is SGHAT and CDR2 FQNNGV. The CDR3 spans 13 residues. The V and J ends lost 0 bases and 4 bases respectively, with 6 bases between them.

This clone came up many times. The rearrangement links TRBV7-6 to TRBJ2-7; 12 bases align to TRBD1. CDR3 length: 15 amino acids. Unmatched junction bases numbered 7, after V lost 5 bases and J lost 5 bases. In germline, CDR1 is SGHVS, CDR2 FNYEAQ. CDR3 region: CASSTTGTGGDEQYF. CDR3 sequence (DNA): TGTGCCAGCAGCACAACCGGGACAGGGGGCGACGAGCAGTACTTC.

This clone was observed many times. The chain joins TRBV6-1 to TRBJ2-3; no definite D call. Trimming left V 6 bases short and J 0 bases short, with 13 bases between. Germline lookup yields CDR1 MNHNS and CDR2 SASEGT. The CDR3 spans 15 residues. The CDR3 loop reads CASSDDFDSTDTQYF. The CDR3 DNA sequence: TGTGCCAGCAGCGACGACTTCGACAGCACAGATACGCAGTATTTT.

Only a few counts were recorded for this clone. The rearrangement uses TRBV27 and TRBJ1-1; D may be TRBD1 (5 bases). Germline V CDR1 and CDR2: MNHEY, SMNVEV (reference sequence). The V end was cut by 4 bases, the J end by 2 bases, with 14 bases between. This CDR3 comprises 15 residues. CDR3 in amino acids: CASSSLGAGNTEAFF. CDR3 coding DNA: TGTGCCAGCAGTTCGTTAGGGGCGGGTAACACTGAAGCTTTCTTT.

The genes are TRBV10-3 and TRBJ2-2, with unresolved D. Trimming cost V 2 bases and J 6 bases, with 19 bases left between them. Germline V gives CDR1 ENHRY, CDR2 SYGVKD. This CDR3 is 17 amino acids long. This CDR3 reads CAISEPESYSMAGELFF. The CDR3 DNA reads as TGTGCCATCAGTGAGCCGGAGTCATACTCGATGGCCGGGGAGCTGTTTTTT.